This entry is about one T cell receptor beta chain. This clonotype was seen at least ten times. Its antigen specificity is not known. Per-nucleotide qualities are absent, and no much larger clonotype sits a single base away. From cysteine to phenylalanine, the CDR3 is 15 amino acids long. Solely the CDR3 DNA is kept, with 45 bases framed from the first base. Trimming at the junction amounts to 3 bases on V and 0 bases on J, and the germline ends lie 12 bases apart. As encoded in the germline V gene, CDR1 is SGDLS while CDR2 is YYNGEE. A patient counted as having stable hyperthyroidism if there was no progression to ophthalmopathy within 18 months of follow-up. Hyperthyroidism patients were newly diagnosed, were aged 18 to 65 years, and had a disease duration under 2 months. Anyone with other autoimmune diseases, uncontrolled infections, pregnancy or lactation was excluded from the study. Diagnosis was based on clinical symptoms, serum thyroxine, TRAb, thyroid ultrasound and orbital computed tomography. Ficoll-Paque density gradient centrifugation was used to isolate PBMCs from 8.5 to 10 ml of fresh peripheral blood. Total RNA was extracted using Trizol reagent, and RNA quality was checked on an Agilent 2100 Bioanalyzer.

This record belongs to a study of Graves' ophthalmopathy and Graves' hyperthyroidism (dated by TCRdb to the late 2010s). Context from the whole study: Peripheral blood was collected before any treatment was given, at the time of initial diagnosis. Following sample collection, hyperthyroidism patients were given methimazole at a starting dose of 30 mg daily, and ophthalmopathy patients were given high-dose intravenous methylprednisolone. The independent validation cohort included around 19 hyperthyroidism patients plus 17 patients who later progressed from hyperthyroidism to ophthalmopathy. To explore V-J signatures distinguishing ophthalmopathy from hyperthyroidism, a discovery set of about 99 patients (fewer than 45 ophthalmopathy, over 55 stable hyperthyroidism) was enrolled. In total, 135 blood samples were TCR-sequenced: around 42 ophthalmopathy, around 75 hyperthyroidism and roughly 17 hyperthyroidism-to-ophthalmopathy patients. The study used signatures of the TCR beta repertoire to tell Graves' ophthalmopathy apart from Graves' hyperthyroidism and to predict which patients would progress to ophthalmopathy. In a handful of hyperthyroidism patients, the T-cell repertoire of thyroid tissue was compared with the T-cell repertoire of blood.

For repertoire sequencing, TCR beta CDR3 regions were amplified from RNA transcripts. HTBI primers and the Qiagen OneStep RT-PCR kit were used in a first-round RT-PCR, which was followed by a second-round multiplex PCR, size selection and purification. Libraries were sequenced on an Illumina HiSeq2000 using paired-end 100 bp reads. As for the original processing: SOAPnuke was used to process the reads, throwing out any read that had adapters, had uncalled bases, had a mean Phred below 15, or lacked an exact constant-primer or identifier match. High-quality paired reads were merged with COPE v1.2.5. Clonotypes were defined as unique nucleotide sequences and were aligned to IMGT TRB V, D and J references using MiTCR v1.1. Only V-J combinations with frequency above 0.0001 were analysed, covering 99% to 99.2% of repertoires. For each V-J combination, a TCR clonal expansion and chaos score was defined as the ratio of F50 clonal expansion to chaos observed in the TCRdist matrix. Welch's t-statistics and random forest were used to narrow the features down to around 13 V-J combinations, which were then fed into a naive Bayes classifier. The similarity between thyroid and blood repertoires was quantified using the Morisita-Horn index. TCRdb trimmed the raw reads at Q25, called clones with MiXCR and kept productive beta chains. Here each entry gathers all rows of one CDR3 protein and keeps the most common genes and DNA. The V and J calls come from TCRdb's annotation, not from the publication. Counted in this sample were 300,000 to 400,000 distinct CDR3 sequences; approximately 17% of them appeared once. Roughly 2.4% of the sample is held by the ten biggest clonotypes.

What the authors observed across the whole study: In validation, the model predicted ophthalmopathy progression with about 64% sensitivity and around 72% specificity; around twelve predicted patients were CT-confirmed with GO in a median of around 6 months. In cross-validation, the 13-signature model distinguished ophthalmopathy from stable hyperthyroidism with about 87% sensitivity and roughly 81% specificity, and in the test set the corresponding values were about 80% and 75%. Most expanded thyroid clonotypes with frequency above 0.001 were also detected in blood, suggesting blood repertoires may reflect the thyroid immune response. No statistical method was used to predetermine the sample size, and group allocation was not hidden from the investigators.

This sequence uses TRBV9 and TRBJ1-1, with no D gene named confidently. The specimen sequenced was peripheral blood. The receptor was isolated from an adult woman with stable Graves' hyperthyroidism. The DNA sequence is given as TGTGCCAGCAGCGCTGGACCCGGCATGAACACTGAAGCTTTCTTT. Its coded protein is CASSAGPGMNTEAFF.